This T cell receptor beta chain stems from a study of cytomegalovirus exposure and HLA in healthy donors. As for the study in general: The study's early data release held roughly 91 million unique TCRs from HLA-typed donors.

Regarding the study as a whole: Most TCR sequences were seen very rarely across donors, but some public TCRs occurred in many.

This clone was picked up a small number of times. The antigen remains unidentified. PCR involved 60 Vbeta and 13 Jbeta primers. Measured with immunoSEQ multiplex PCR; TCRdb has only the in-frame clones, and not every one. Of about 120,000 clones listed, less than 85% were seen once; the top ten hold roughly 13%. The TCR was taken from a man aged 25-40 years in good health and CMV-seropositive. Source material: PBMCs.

CDR3 sequence: CASRTGVGEKLFF. As DNA, the CDR3 is TGTGCCAGCCGGACAGGGGTCGGGGAAAAACTGTTTTTT. The chain carries TRBV6-5 and TRBJ1-4; 9 bases align to TRBD1. The ends lost 8 bases at V and 8 bases at J; junction bases unmatched: 6. Germline V gives CDR1 MNHEY, CDR2 SVGAGI. The CDR3 has 13 residues.